Sequencing of this TCR beta chain was carried out in a study of blood T cell repertoires in COVID-19. Profiling relied on immunoSEQ multiplex PCR, and the TCRdb table lists in-frame clones only, not all of them. The top ten hold around 8% of the sample, which has 220,000 or so clones, 82% seen once. The source material was peripheral blood. The clonotype comes from a woman aged 80 or older with COVID-19, enrolled during active disease.

The CDR3 DNA follows: TGTGCCAGCAACCAAGGTAGCGGGAGGGGCACAGATACGCAGTATTTT. Protein: CASNQGSGRGTDTQYF. The rearrangement links TRBV11-2 to TRBJ2-3; TRBD2 matches at 11 bases. Trimming at V came to 7 bases and at J to 1 base, leaving 7 bases not matched to a gene. The germline gives CDR1 SGHAT, CDR2 FQNNGV. This CDR3 is 16 amino acids long.